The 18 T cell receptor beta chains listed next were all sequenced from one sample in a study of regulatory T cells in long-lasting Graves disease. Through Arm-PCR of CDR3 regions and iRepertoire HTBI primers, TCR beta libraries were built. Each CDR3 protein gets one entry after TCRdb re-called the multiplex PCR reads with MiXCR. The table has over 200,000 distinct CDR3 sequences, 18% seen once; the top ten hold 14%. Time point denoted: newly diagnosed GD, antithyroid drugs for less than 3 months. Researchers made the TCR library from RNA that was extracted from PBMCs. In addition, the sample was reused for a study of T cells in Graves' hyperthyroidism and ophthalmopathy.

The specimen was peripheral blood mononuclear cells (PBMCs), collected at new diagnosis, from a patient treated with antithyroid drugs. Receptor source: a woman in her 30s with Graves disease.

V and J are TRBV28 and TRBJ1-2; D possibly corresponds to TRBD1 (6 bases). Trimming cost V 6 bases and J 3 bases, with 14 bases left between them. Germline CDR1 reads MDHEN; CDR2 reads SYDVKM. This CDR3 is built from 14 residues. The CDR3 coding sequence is TGTGCCAGCAGGACAGGCGTCTCATACTATGGCTACACCTTC. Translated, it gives CASRTGVSYYGYTF.

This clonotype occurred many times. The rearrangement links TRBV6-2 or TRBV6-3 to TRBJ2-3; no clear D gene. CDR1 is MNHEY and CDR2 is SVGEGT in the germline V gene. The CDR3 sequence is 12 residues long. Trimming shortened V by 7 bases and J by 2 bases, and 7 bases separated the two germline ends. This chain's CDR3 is CASTQTTDTQYF. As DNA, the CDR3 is TGTGCCAGCACCCAAACCACAGATACGCAGTATTTT.

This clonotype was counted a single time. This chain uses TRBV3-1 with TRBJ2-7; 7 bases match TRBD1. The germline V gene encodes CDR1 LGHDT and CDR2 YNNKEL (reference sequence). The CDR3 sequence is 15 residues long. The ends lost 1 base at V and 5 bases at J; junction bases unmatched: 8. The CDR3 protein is CASSQGSGTEDEQYF. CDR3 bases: TGTGCCAGCAGCCAAGGATCAGGGACAGAGGACGAGCAGTACTTC.

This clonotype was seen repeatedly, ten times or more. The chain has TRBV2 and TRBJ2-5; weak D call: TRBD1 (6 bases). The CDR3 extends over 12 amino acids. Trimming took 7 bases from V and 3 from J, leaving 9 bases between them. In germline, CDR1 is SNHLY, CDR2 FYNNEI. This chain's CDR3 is CASTGQKETQYF. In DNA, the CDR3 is TGTGCCAGCACTGGACAGAAAGAGACCCAGTACTTC.

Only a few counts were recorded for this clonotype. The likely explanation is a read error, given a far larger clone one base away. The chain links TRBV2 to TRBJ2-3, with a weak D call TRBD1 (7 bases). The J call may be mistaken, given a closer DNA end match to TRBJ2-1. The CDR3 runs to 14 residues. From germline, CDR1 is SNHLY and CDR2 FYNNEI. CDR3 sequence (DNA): TGTGCCAGCAGTTCGGGCAGGGGGGTCGATGAGCAGTTCTTC. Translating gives CASSSGRGVDEQFF.

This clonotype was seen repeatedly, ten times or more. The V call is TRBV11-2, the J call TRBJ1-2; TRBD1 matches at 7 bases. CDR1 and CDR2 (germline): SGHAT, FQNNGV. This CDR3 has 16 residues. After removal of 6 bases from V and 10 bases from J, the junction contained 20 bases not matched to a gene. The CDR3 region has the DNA TGTGCCAGCAGACCACGGGGACAGAACGACGGGAATGCCTACACCTTC. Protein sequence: CASRPRGQNDGNAYTF. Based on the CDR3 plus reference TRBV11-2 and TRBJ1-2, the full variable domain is EAGVAQSPRYKIIEKRQSVAFWCNPISGHATLYWYQQILGQGPKLLIQFQNNGVVDDSQLPKDRFSAERLKGVDSTLKIQPAKLEDSAVYLCASRPRGQNDGNAYTFGSGTRLTVV.

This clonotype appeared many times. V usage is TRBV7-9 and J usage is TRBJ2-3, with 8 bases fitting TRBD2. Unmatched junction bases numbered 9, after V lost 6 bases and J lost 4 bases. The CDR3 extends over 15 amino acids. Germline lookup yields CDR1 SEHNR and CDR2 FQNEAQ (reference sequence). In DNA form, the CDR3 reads TGTGCCAGCAGTTCCGGGACTAGTTTCCCAGATACGCAGTATTTT. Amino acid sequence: CASSSGTSFPDTQYF.

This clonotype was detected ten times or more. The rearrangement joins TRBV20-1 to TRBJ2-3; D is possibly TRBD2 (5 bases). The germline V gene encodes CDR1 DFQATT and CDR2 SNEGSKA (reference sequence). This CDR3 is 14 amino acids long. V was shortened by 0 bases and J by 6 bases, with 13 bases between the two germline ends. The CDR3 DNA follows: TGCAGTGCTAGAGAGGAGGAGCGCGGGGATACGCAGTATTTT. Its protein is CSAREEERGDTQYF.

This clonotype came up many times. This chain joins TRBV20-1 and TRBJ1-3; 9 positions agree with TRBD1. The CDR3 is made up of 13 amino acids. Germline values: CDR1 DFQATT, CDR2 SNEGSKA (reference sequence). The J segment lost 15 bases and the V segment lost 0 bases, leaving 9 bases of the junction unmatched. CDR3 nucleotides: TGCAGTGCTAGAGATCAGGACAGGGGCGCTCAATATTTT. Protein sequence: CSARDQDRGAQYF.

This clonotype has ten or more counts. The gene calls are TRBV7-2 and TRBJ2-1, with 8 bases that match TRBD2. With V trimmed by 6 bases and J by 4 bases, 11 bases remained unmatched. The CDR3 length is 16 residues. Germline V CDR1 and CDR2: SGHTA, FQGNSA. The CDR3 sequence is CASRKDRRGEYNEQFF. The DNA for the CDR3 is TGTGCCAGCAGAAAAGATCGGCGGGGGGAGTACAATGAGCAGTTCTTC.

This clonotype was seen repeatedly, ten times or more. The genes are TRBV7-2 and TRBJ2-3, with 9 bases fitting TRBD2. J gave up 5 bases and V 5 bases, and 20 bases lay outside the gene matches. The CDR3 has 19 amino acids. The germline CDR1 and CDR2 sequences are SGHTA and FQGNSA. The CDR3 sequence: CASSLRSMGRRGGEDTQYF. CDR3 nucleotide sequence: TGTGCCAGCAGCCTAAGGTCCATGGGGCGGCGGGGGGGAGAAGATACGCAGTATTTT.

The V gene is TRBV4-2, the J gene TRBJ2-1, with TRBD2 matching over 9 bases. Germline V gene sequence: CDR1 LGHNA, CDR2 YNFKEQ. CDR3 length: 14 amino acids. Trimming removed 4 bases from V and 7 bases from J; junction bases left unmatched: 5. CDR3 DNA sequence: TGTGCCAGCAGCCTTCTAGCGGGAACTAATGAGCAGTTCTTC. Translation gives CASSLLAGTNEQFF.

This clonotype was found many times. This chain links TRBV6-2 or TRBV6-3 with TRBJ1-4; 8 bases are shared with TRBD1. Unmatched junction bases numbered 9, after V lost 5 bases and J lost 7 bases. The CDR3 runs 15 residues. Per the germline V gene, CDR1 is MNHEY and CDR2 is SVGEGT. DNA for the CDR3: TGTGCCAGCAGTGGTCATTACAGGGGGAGTGAAAAACTGTTTTTT. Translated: CASSGHYRGSEKLFF.

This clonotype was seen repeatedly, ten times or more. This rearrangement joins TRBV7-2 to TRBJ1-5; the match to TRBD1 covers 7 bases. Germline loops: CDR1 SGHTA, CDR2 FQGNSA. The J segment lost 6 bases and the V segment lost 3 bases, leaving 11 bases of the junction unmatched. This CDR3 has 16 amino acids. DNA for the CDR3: TGTGCCAGCAGCTTGTCCGGGACAGAAGCGGGTCAGCCCCAGCATTTT. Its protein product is CASSLSGTEAGQPQHF.

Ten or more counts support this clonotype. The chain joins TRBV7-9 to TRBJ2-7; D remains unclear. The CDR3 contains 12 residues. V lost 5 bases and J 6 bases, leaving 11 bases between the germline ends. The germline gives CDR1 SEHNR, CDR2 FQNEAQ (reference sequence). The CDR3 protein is CASSKSEGEQYF. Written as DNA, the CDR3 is TGTGCCAGCAGCAAAAGTGAAGGCGAGCAGTACTTC. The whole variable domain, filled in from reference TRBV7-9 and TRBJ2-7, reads DTGVSQNPRHKITKRGQNVTFRCDPISEHNRLYWYRQTLGQGPEFLTYFQNEAQLEKSRLLSDRFSAERPKGSFSTLEIQRTEQGDSAMYLCASSKSEGEQYFGPGTRLTVT.

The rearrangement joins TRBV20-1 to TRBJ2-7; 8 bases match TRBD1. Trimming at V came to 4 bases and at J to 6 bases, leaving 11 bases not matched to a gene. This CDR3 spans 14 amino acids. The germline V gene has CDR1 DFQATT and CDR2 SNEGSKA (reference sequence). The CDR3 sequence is CSATPGQGAVEQYF. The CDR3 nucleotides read TGCAGTGCTACCCCGGGGCAGGGGGCCGTCGAGCAGTACTTC.

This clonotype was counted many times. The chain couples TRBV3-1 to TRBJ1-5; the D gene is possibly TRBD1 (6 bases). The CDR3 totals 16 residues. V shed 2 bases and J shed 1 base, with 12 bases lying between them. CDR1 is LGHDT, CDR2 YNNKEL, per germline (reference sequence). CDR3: CASSQLPGQSNQPQHF. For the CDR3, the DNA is TGTGCCAGCAGCCAATTACCTGGACAGAGCAATCAGCCCCAGCATTTT.

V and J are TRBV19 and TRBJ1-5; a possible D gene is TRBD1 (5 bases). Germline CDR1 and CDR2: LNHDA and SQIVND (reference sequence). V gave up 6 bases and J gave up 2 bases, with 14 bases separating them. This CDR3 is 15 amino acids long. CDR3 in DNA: TGTGCCAGTAGCGATCAAGGGGTCGGCAATCAGCCCCAGCATTTT. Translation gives CASSDQGVGNQPQHF. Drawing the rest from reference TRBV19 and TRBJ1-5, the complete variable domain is DGGITQSPKYLFRKEGQNVTLSCEQNLNHDAMYWYRQDPGQGLRLIYYSQIVNDFQKGDIAEGYSVSREKKESFPLTVTSAQKNPTAFYLCASSDQGVGNQPQHFGDGTRLSIL.